This T cell receptor beta chain is from a study of response to subunit inactivated influenza vaccine. Overall study findings and caveats: Authors suggested seasonal influenza vaccinations each recruit few new T cells.

At least ten counts were recorded for this clonotype. Its matching antigen is unknown. CDR1 and CDR2 (germline): ENHRY, SYGVKD. The CDR3 sequence is 16 residues long. V shed 2 bases, J shed 1 base, and the junction held 5 bases outside the gene matches. TCRdb called the RT-PCR reads again in MiXCR, with one record for every CDR3 protein. This table holds around 470,000 distinct CDR3 sequences, less than 7.5% found once. Sample: PBMCs from blood, taken 23 to 25 months after vaccination. V usage is TRBV10-3 and J usage is TRBJ2-3; 8 bases are a match to TRBD1. The source is a man aged 45 to 75 who received an inactivated influenza vaccine. The CDR3: CAISEPQGVGTDTQYF. The CDR3 DNA follows: TGTGCCATCAGTGAGCCACAGGGGGTCGGCACAGATACGCAGTATTTT.